This is a list of T cell receptor beta chains from one sample in a study of blood T cell repertoires in COVID-19. Using immunoSEQ multiplex PCR, the repertoire was profiled, and TCRdb retains in-frame clones only, with some absent. The sample contains about 180,000 clones, roughly 88% of which appear only once. The specimen sequenced was PBMCs or T cells enriched from blood (not recorded which). The receptors were gathered from a woman between 18 and 29 years old who had recovered from COVID-19. Both conserved end residues are part of each CDR3. A D gene is named only where the DNA matches it firmly.

J,D,V,CDR3
TRBJ1-2,-,TRBV28,CASSSSTDRTIYGYTF
TRBJ1-2,-,TRBV5-1,CASSPTGEPYGYTF
TRBJ2-1,TRBD2,TRBV20-1,CSASSLSGSDQFF
TRBJ2-7,TRBD1,TRBV28,CASSLFKDRGFQWQYF
TRBJ2-6,TRBD1,TRBV3-1/TRBV3-2,CASSQSFGQGADGANVLTF
TRBJ2-2,-,TRBV19,CASTKRPGELFF
TRBJ1-1,TRBD1,TRBV19,CASSKDRGATEAFF
TRBJ2-7,-,TRBV2,CASSGVFAGSYEQYF
TRBJ2-7,TRBD2,TRBV7-9,CASSSNKAGGRPPYEQYF
TRBJ2-3,-,TRBV25-1,CASSEQGKDTQYF
TRBJ1-2,TRBD1,TRBV2,CASSDPATGALANYGYTF
TRBJ2-7,-,TRBV6-6,CASSYSTVWEQYF
TRBJ1-3,TRBD1,TRBV12-3/TRBV12-4,CASQGVVGNTIYF
TRBJ2-5,-,TRBV6-5,CASSSILEETQYF
TRBJ2-3,-,TRBV28,CASKLRDSGTDTQYF
TRBJ2-3,TRBD2,TRBV23-1,CASSQRHGLAGGIIDTQYF
TRBJ1-2,TRBD1,TRBV30,CAWRGGDGYTF
TRBJ2-7,TRBD2,TRBV10-1,CASSESGGTSGTEQYF
TRBJ1-1,TRBD1,TRBV3-1/TRBV3-2,CASSQDGITGGFSEAFF
TRBJ2-2,TRBD1,TRBV3-1/TRBV3-2,CASSPAGGRGELFF
TRBJ2-7,TRBD1,TRBV3-1/TRBV3-2,CASSRRTGKGYEQYF
TRBJ2-5,TRBD1,TRBV20-1,CRGQEQETQYF
TRBJ1-4,TRBD1,TRBV4-2,CASSQAGTGGTQDEKLFF
TRBJ1-1,-,TRBV19,CASSISPTGTEAFF
TRBJ2-5,TRBD1,TRBV7-9,CASSSLTGSGETQYF
TRBJ1-1,TRBD1,TRBV5-1,CASSSGTGDSAFF
TRBJ2-4,TRBD1,TRBV5-1,CASSPRIGGTDKNIQYF
TRBJ2-2,-,TRBV12-3/TRBV12-4,CASRERGTGELFF
TRBJ2-7,TRBD1,TRBV5-6,CASSLERQGQTYEQYF